This entry lists 16 T cell receptor beta chains sequenced from one sample in a study of CD8+CD57+ T cells in acquired aplastic anemia. TCR beta VDJ combinations and CDR3 sequences were profiled from genomic DNA. TCRdb used MiXCR to reprocess the reads, holding one entry per CDR3 protein. The data contain 150,000 to 200,000 distinct CDR3 sequences, just under 65% of them singletons. Input material: sorted CD4+, CD8+, or CD8+CD57+ T cells (not recorded which) from PBMCs. These receptors were taken from a human donor in good health.

This chain connects TRBV2 to TRBJ1-2; tentatively, D is TRBD1 (6 bases). The CDR3 has 15 residues. Between the trimmed V and J ends, which lost 7 bases and 4 bases, there was a span of 19 bases. Germline values: CDR1 SNHLY, CDR2 FYNNEI. CDR3 residues: CASIFPQDSIYGYTF. CDR3 nucleotides: TGTGCCAGCATTTTCCCACAGGACAGTATCTATGGCTACACCTTC. The full variable domain, in which reference TRBV2 and TRBJ1-2 provide the parts outside the CDR3, is EPEVTQTPSHQVTQMGQEVILRCVPISNHLYFYWYRQILGQKVEFLVSFYNNEISEKSEIFDDQFSVERPDGSNFTLKIRSTKLEDSAMYFCASIFPQDSIYGYTFGSGTRLTVV.

The chain recombines TRBV7-9 with TRBJ1-1, with D possibly being TRBD1 (5 bases). CDR1 is SEHNR, CDR2 FQNEAQ, per germline (reference sequence). This CDR3 is built from 12 residues. Trimming left V 7 bases short and J 6 bases short, with 12 bases between. CDR3: CASTGDLPEAFF. CDR3 nucleotides: TGTGCCAGCACGGGGGACCTTCCTGAAGCTTTCTTT.

The V and J genes are TRBV19 and TRBJ1-1, with D unresolved. This CDR3 is built from 14 residues. Trimming left V 4 bases short and J 4 bases short, with 13 bases between. CDR1 is LNHDA, CDR2 SQIVND, per germline (reference sequence). This chain's CDR3 is CASSTVVSGTEAFF. The CDR3 DNA is TGTGCCAGTAGTACGGTGGTTTCGGGCACTGAAGCTTTCTTT.

The gene calls are TRBV4-2 and TRBJ2-5, with a weak D call TRBD2 (5 bases). This CDR3 contains 15 residues. Deletions cut 4 bases from V and 3 bases from J, with 15 bases between. The V gene's germline CDR1 is LGHNA and CDR2 YNFKEQ. CDR3 sequence: CASSPKQNGKETQYF. The CDR3 coding sequence is TGTGCCAGCAGCCCTAAACAGAACGGGAAAGAGACCCAGTACTTC.

CDR3 in amino acids: CASSTSGALNEQFF. In DNA form, the CDR3 reads TGTGCCAGCAGCACTAGCGGGGCTCTGAATGAGCAGTTCTTC. The J gene is TRBJ2-1, the V gene TRBV9; TRBD2 matches 10 bases. J was trimmed by 7 bases and V by 4 bases; bases with no gene match: 5. CDR1 is SGDLS and CDR2 is YYNGEE in the germline V gene. The CDR3 has 14 amino acids.

This sequence joins TRBV2 and TRBJ2-1; D is unclear. The CDR3 totals 14 residues. The V end was cut by 1 base, the J end by 7 bases, with 11 bases between. Germline CDR1 is SNHLY and CDR2 is FYNNEI. The CDR3 DNA reads as TGTGCCAGCAGTGAAGTTGGCCGAGAGAATGAGCAGTTCTTC. Its translation: CASSEVGRENEQFF.

The chain carries TRBV10-3 and TRBJ2-7, with D maybe TRBD2 (6 bases). This CDR3 spans 15 amino acids. Germline V gives CDR1 ENHRY, CDR2 SYGVKD. Deletions cut 6 bases from V and 4 bases from J, with 19 bases between. CDR3 nucleotides: TGTGCCATCAGGAGAACCGGGACTCAAGATTACGAGCAGTACTTC. Translation: CAIRRTGTQDYEQYF.

The chain recombines TRBV5-1 with TRBJ1-4; a possible D gene is TRBD1 (5 bases). V dropped 0 bases and J dropped 7 bases, with 16 bases sitting between them. Germline assignment: CDR1 SGHRS and CDR2 YFSETQ. This CDR3 is 16 amino acids long. The CDR3 sequence is CASSLGQGQWVEKLFF. The CDR3 nucleotides read TGCGCCAGCAGCTTGGGGCAGGGCCAGTGGGTTGAAAAACTGTTTTTT.

Only a few counts were recorded for this clonotype. The V and J genes are TRBV20-1 and TRBJ2-2; D possibly corresponds to TRBD2 (6 bases). Trimming cost V 1 base and J 3 bases, with 9 bases left between them. This CDR3 contains 14 residues. Germline V gene lookup returns CDR1 DFQATT and CDR2 SNEGSKA (reference sequence). CDR3 in DNA: TGCAGTGCTAGAGTCGGGGGAGACACCGGGGAGCTGTTTTTT. Translated, it gives CSARVGGDTGELFF.

This clonotype was observed at least ten times. The chain uses TRBV6-1 and TRBJ2-7; 9 positions match TRBD1. There are 15 residues in the CDR3. J was trimmed by 5 bases and V by 4 bases; bases with no gene match: 9. Germline CDR1 and CDR2: MNHNS and SASEGT. The CDR3 DNA is TGTGCCAGCAGTGCAACGACAGGGGGAGACAACGAGCAGTACTTC. Amino acid sequence: CASSATTGGDNEQYF.

About this clonotype itself: This could be a read error, since a much larger clone is one nucleotide away. The chain joins TRBV4-3 to TRBJ2-3, with 8 bases that match TRBD2. The V and J ends lost 0 bases and 10 bases, in that order; junction bases with no gene match: 15. CDR3 length: 17 amino acids. Germline CDR1 LGHNA, CDR2 YSLEER. The CDR3 loop is CASSQDWVSGVLDAQYF. CDR3 in DNA: TGCGCCAGCAGCCAAGATTGGGTTAGCGGGGTTCTTGATGCGCAGTATTTT.

Details on this clonotype: A much larger clone sits a single nucleotide away, making a read error possible. This chain uses TRBV6-5 with TRBJ1-1, with a possible D match to TRBD1 (5 bases). Germline V gene data show CDR1 as MNHEY and CDR2 as SVGAGI. The CDR3 length is 14 residues. Trimming shortened V by 2 bases and J by 10 bases, and 17 bases separated the two germline ends. The CDR3 coding sequence is TGTGCCAGCAGTTACCGCGTGAGGGGCGCTGGAGCTTTCTTT. Protein sequence: CASSYRVRGAGAFF.

This sequence joins TRBV19 and TRBJ1-4; D remains ambiguous. This CDR3 spans 15 amino acids. V lost 5 bases and J lost 0, with 10 bases in between. The germline V gene encodes CDR1 LNHDA and CDR2 SQIVND (reference sequence). CDR3 loop: CASSSSGSTNEKLFF. CDR3 sequence (DNA): TGTGCCAGTAGTTCGTCCGGCTCAACTAATGAAAAACTGTTTTTT.

The V gene is TRBV14, the J gene TRBJ1-6; D is unresolved. From germline, CDR1 is SGHDN and CDR2 FVKESK. CDR3 length equals 13 residues. Trimming left V 6 bases short and J 13 bases short, with 16 bases between. The CDR3 loop reads CASSSGRKLPLHF. The CDR3 region has the DNA TGTGCCAGCAGTTCTGGGAGAAAGCTTCCCCTCCACTTT.

This chain joins TRBV7-8 and TRBJ1-1; TRBD1 might be the D (6 bases). The CDR3 runs to 14 residues. V gave up 1 base and J gave up 5 bases, with 11 bases separating them. The germline V gene encodes CDR1 SGHVS and CDR2 FQNEAQ. The CDR3 loop reads CASSLVGGQTEAFF. CDR3 bases: TGTGCCAGCAGCTTAGTCGGGGGGCAAACTGAAGCTTTCTTT.

This clonotype has ten or more counts. The V and J genes are TRBV5-6 and TRBJ2-1; TRBD1 agrees at 8 bases. The J segment lost 8 bases and the V segment lost 4 bases, leaving 14 bases of the junction unmatched. The CDR3 has 16 amino acids. Germline V gene sequence: CDR1 SGHDT, CDR2 YYEEEE. The CDR3 reads CASSGGQGRVYDEQFF. The CDR3 DNA is TGTGCCAGCAGCGGCGGACAGGGAAGGGTTTACGATGAGCAGTTCTTC. Complete variable domain (other parts from reference TRBV5-6 and TRBJ2-1): DAGVTQSPTHLIKTRGQQVTLRCSPKSGHDTVSWYQQALGQGPQFIFQYYEEEERQRGNFPDRFSGHQFPNYSSELNVNALLLGDSALYLCASSGGQGRVYDEQFFGPGTRLTVL.